Sequencing of this T cell receptor (beta chain) was carried out in a study of siplizumab effects on memory and regulatory T cells. Data came from immunoSEQ multiplex PCR; TCRdb stores just in-frame clones and leaves some out. In the table there are around 100,000 clones, nearly 95% of which are singletons. The CDR3 loop spans 11 amino acids. V lost 7 bases and J 7 bases, leaving 10 bases between the germline ends. Germline CDR1 is LNHDA and CDR2 is SQIVND (reference sequence). Material for sequencing was non-Treg CD4+ T cells sorted from blood. The chain combines TRBV19 with TRBJ1-1; D is possibly TRBD1 (5 bases). This TCR derives from a human donor in good health. This chain's CDR3 is CASNGGFEAFF. In DNA form, the CDR3 reads TGTGCCAGTAACGGGGGGTTTGAAGCTTTCTTT.